This T cell receptor beta chain was recovered during a study of T cells after posttransplantation cyclophosphamide. Overall study findings and caveats: Later blood repertoires were often dominated by clones from the donor CD8+ memory compartment. Blood and skin or GI T cell repertoires showed limited TRB overlap.

Only in-frame clones appear in the TCRdb table, and some are missing; sequencing was by immunoSEQ multiplex PCR. The sample holds approximately 32,000 clones, about 90% seen once. With V trimmed by 6 bases and J by 2 bases, 6 bases remained unmatched. Germline CDR1 SNHLY, CDR2 FYNNEI. There are 15 residues in the CDR3. This clone was found a few times. Its antigen remains unknown. Sequencing was performed on PBMCs. The receptor was isolated from a middle-aged woman with a blood cancer, CMV-positive, and with a related stem cell donor. V is TRBV2 and J is TRBJ2-1; TRBD2 aligns across 8 bases. The CDR3 nucleotides read TGTGCCAGCAGAGGAGCGGGGGCCACCTACAATGAGCAGTTCTTC. It translates to CASRGAGATYNEQFF. Drawing the rest from reference TRBV2 and TRBJ2-1, the complete variable domain is EPEVTQTPSHQVTQMGQEVILRCVPISNHLYFYWYRQILGQKVEFLVSFYNNEISEKSEIFDDQFSVERPDGSNFTLKIRSTKLEDSAMYFCASRGAGATYNEQFFGPGTRLTVL.